Listed here are 26 T cell receptor beta chains from one sample, sequenced in a study of T cell repertoires in cytomegalovirus infection. Each CDR3 protein gets one entry after TCRdb re-called the reads with MiXCR. Here the sample spans around 300,000 distinct CDR3 sequences, 9.5% being singletons. Source material: PBMCs. Receptor source: a human donor in good health (CMV status not recorded). Some clones in this sample may be carry-over from other donors' samples.

The V and J genes are TRBV11-3 and TRBJ2-1; D may be TRBD1 (6 bases). Trimming pared 5 bases from V and 6 bases from J, leaving 14 bases between. This CDR3 is 14 amino acids long. Per germline, CDR1 SGHNT and CDR2 YENEEA. Written as DNA, the CDR3 is TGTGCCAGCAGCCTAGGACAGCCGGGCAATGAGCAGTTCTTC. This gives the protein CASSLGQPGNEQFF.

This clonotype was seen ten or more times. The chain employs TRBV7-6 and TRBJ2-2; 9 bases match TRBD1. V was pared by 0 bases and J by 3 bases, with 5 bases of the junction left unmatched. The CDR3 is 17 amino acids. Germline CDR1 reads SGHVS; CDR2 reads FNYEAQ. CDR3 sequence (DNA): TGTGCCAGCAGCTTAGCCTACAGGGGGCTGTACACCGGGGAGCTGTTTTTT. Its translation: CASSLAYRGLYTGELFF.

This clonotype was seen only a few times. The V gene is TRBV27, the J gene TRBJ1-2, with D hard to call. The germline CDR1 and CDR2 sequences are MNHEY and SMNVEV (reference sequence). V gave up 8 bases and J gave up 4 bases, with 11 bases separating them. The CDR3 totals 12 residues. The CDR3 DNA reads TGTGCCAGCGGCGGGCAGTTCTATGGCTACACCTTC. Translated: CASGGQFYGYTF.

V usage is TRBV5-1 and J usage is TRBJ2-5; no reliable D call. The ends were cut back, 2 bases at V and 6 bases at J, with 11 bases in the middle. The CDR3 totals 13 residues. Germline CDR1 SGHRS, CDR2 YFSETQ. The CDR3 nucleotides read TGCGCCAGCAGCTTAACGTATCAACAGACCCAGTACTTC. It encodes CASSLTYQQTQYF. Full variable domain (outside the CDR3, taken from reference TRBV5-1 and TRBJ2-5): KAGVTQTPRYLIKTRGQQVTLSCSPISGHRSVSWYQQTPGQGLQFLFEYFSETQRNKGNFPGRFSGRQFSNSRSEMNVSTLELGDSALYLCASSLTYQQTQYFGPGTRLLVL.

This chain joins TRBV6-8 and TRBJ2-2; TRBD1 matches 8 bases. The germline CDR1 and CDR2 sequences are MNHGY and SAAAGT. V lost 0 bases and J lost 6; bases outside the gene matches: 6. The CDR3 is 16 residues long. The CDR3 reads CASSYSSPGGPGELFF. The CDR3 nucleotides read TGTGCCAGCAGTTACTCGAGTCCAGGGGGCCCCGGGGAGCTGTTTTTT.

This clonotype turned up a few times. The DNA of the CDR3 is TGTGCCAGCACGGCCGGCCGATCAGATTCCCCCCCCTACAATGAGCAGTTCTTC. Translated: CASTAGRSDSPPYNEQFF. The chain uses TRBV12-3 or TRBV12-4 and TRBJ2-1; no clear D gene. CDR3 size: 18 residues. With 7 bases removed from V and 2 bases from J, the gap between germline ends came to 24 bases.

The chain joins TRBV7-2 to TRBJ2-3; no reliable D call. This CDR3 is built from 14 residues. Trimming removed 3 bases at V and 2 bases at J, with 9 bases between. Germline CDR1 is SGHTA and CDR2 is FQGNSA. CDR3 sequence reads: CASSFGSLTDTQYF. The CDR3 DNA follows: TGTGCCAGCAGCTTTGGCAGTCTCACAGATACGCAGTATTTT. Filled out from reference TRBV7-2 and TRBJ2-3, the complete variable domain reads GAGVSQSPSNKVTEKGKDVELRCDPISGHTALYWYRQSLGQGLEFLIYFQGNSAPDKSGLPSDRFSAERTGGSVSTLTIQRTQQEDSAVYLCASSFGSLTDTQYFGPGTRLTVL.

The V gene is TRBV6-6, the J gene TRBJ1-1; D call uncertain. The CDR3 is 12 amino acids. V lost 6 bases, J lost 4 bases, and 9 bases lay in between. Germline V lookup: CDR1 MNHNY, CDR2 SVGAGI (reference sequence). In DNA, the CDR3 is TGTGCCAGCAGATTCGGTAGCACTGAAGCTTTCTTT. It codes for CASRFGSTEAFF.

This clonotype was detected ten times or more. The V call is TRBV7-9, the J call TRBJ2-3; TRBD2 might be the D (5 bases). Between the trimmed V and J ends, which lost 5 bases and 2 bases, there was a span of 14 bases. The germline gives CDR1 SEHNR, CDR2 FQNEAQ (reference sequence). This CDR3 has 15 amino acids. CDR3 coding DNA: TGTGCCAGCAGCGAAAGACGAGGGTTCACAGATACGCAGTATTTT. Protein: CASSERRGFTDTQYF.

This clonotype was counted ten times or more. The chain employs TRBV7-2 and TRBJ2-1; 11 nucleotides align to TRBD2. This CDR3 region has 15 residues. Germline-derived CDR1 and CDR2 are SGHTA and FQGNSA. The V segment lost 3 bases and the J segment 10 bases; nucleotides outside the gene matches: 8. The CDR3 DNA follows: TGTGCCAGCAGCTTCTCTAGCGGGGGGTTTTTGGAGCAGTTCTTC. This codes for CASSFSSGGFLEQFF.

Ten or more counts support this clonotype. The rearrangement uses TRBV18 and TRBJ1-1; D is ambiguous. Germline V gene data show CDR1 as KGHSH and CDR2 as LQKENI. This CDR3 spans 15 amino acids. V shed 0 bases and J shed 0 bases, with 8 bases lying between them. CDR3 coding DNA: TGTGCCAGCTCACCACCTGCAGGCTTGAACACTGAAGCTTTCTTT. Its protein product is CASSPPAGLNTEAFF. Using reference TRBV18 and TRBJ1-1 for the parts outside the CDR3, the full variable domain is NAGVMQNPRHLVRRRGQEARLRCSPMKGHSHVYWYRQLPEEGLKFMVYLQKENIIDESGMPKERFSAEFPKEGPSILRIQQVVRGDSAAYFCASSPPAGLNTEAFFGQGTRLTVV.

This clonotype was counted only a few times. Given a much more abundant clone one base away, this may be a read error. V gene TRBV6-2 or TRBV6-3 combines with J gene TRBJ2-3, with 9 bases fitting TRBD1. V shed 6 bases, J shed 2 bases, and the junction held 6 bases outside the gene matches. In germline, CDR1 is MNHEY, CDR2 SVGEGT. CDR3 length equals 15 residues. Here the CDR3 DNA reads TGTGCCAGCAGCACCGGGACAGGGTACACAGATACGCAGTATTTT. This sequence encodes CASSTGTGYTDTQYF.

This clonotype was detected only a few times. This chain connects TRBV20-1 to TRBJ2-7, with 9 bases aligning to TRBD1. V shed 3 bases, J shed 2 bases, and the junction held 5 bases outside the gene matches. CDR1 is DFQATT and CDR2 is SNEGSKA in the germline V gene (reference sequence). The CDR3 loop spans 14 amino acids. This CDR3 is CSARDRGPTYEQYF. Here the CDR3 DNA reads TGCAGTGCTAGGGACAGGGGCCCTACCTACGAGCAGTACTTC.

There are a few counts of this clonotype. The CDR3 spells CASSFIGGGNTIYF. DNA for the CDR3: TGTGCCAGCAGTTTTATCGGTGGAGGAAACACCATATATTTT. The gene calls are TRBV27 and TRBJ1-3; D is unresolved. Germline assignment: CDR1 MNHEY and CDR2 SMNVEV (reference sequence). This CDR3 comprises 14 residues. V lost 3 bases and J lost 4, with 10 bases in between.

The CDR3 sequence is CASSESGHKPYEQYF. Written as DNA, the CDR3 is TGTGCCAGCAGTGAATCGGGACACAAACCCTACGAGCAGTACTTC. V is TRBV25-1 and J is TRBJ2-7; TRBD1 is a possible D gene (6 bases). Germline CDR1 reads MGHDK; CDR2 reads SYGVNS. Trimming pared 1 base from V and 2 bases from J, leaving 12 bases between. CDR3 length equals 15 residues.

In its sample, this clonotype was seen many times. The chain couples TRBV7-9 to TRBJ1-1, with no clear D. The length of the CDR3 is 16 residues. V was pared by 4 bases and J by 0 bases, with 15 bases between. Germline V lookup: CDR1 SEHNR, CDR2 FQNEAQ (reference sequence). CDR3 DNA sequence: TGTGCCAGCAGCTCCTCTCGAAACTGGGTGAACACTGAAGCTTTCTTT. It codes for CASSSSRNWVNTEAFF.

This clonotype was seen only a few times. V gene TRBV7-9 combines with J gene TRBJ1-2; no reliable D call. Trimming shortened V by 0 bases and J by 9 bases, and 8 bases separated the two germline ends. The CDR3 totals 12 residues. CDR1 is SEHNR and CDR2 is FQNEAQ in the germline V gene (reference sequence). In nucleotides, the CDR3 is TGTGCCAGCAGCTTAGCTGACTGGAGCTACACCTTC. It codes for CASSLADWSYTF.

This clonotype was counted only a few times. The J gene is TRBJ1-1, the V gene TRBV12-3 or TRBV12-4; D not certain. This CDR3 spans 14 amino acids. Trimming took 2 bases from V and 2 from J, leaving 9 bases between them. The CDR3 loop reads CASSLQTSNTEAFF. In DNA form, the CDR3 reads TGTGCCAGCAGTTTACAGACATCCAACACTGAAGCTTTCTTT.

This clonotype occurred many times. V usage is TRBV7-2 and J usage is TRBJ1-4; D gene unclear. The CDR3 is 18 residues long. CDR1 and CDR2 (germline): SGHTA, FQGNSA. Trimming removed 1 base at V and 7 bases at J, with 22 bases between. The CDR3 region has the DNA TGTGCCAGCAGCTTAGTGGCCCAAGGAGGGCCGGCCGGTGAAAAACTGTTTTTT. This encodes CASSLVAQGGPAGEKLFF. Variable domain in full (rest from reference TRBV7-2 and TRBJ1-4): GAGVSQSPSNKVTEKGKDVELRCDPISGHTALYWYRQSLGQGLEFLIYFQGNSAPDKSGLPSDRFSAERTGGSVSTLTIQRTQQEDSAVYLCASSLVAQGGPAGEKLFFGSGTQLSVL.

The V gene is TRBV2, the J gene TRBJ2-3; 8 bases agree with TRBD2. After removal of 10 bases from V and 2 bases from J, the junction contained 8 bases not matched to a gene. Germline lookup yields CDR1 SNHLY and CDR2 FYNNEI. The CDR3 is made up of 14 amino acids. The CDR3 here is CANDPGGLTDTQYF. CDR3 DNA sequence: TGTGCCAACGACCCGGGGGGGCTCACAGATACGCAGTATTTT.

This clonotype was counted between two and nine times. CDR3 in DNA: TGTGCCTGGAGTGTACTCGGACTAGCGGGAGTTAGGGGAGAGACCCAGTACTTC. Translated: CAWSVLGLAGVRGETQYF. The chain has TRBV30 and TRBJ2-5; 13 nucleotides line up with TRBD2. Germline CDR1 and CDR2: GTSNPN and SVGIG (reference sequence). After removal of 0 bases from V and 4 bases from J, the junction contained 11 bases not matched to a gene. The CDR3 is 18 amino acids.

The V call is TRBV13, the J call TRBJ1-1; TRBD1 aligns across 7 bases. CDR1 is PRHDT and CDR2 is FYEKMQ in the germline V gene (reference sequence). Germline trimming cut 4 bases from V and 2 bases from J; bases unmatched to any gene: 22. The CDR3 covers 20 residues. The CDR3 sequence: CASSSYWDRGWGRANTEAFF. Here the CDR3 DNA reads TGTGCCAGCAGCTCCTATTGGGACAGAGGATGGGGGAGGGCTAACACTGAAGCTTTCTTT.

This clonotype was seen at least ten times. This chain joins TRBV7-8 and TRBJ1-1, with D possibly matching TRBD1 (6 bases). The germline V and J ends were trimmed by 3 bases and 3 bases, with 17 bases remaining between them. The CDR3 loop spans 16 amino acids. Germline lookup yields CDR1 SGHVS and CDR2 FQNEAQ. The CDR3 sequence is CASSLILQGRDTEAFF. DNA for the CDR3: TGTGCCAGCAGCTTGATTCTACAGGGCAGAGACACTGAAGCTTTCTTT.

The chain links TRBV7-2 to TRBJ1-5, with 7 bases lining up with TRBD1. CDR1 and CDR2 from the germline V gene are SGHTA and FQGNSA. The V and J ends lost 1 base and 4 bases, in that order; junction bases with no gene match: 4. This CDR3 region has 15 residues. CDR3 DNA: TGTGCCAGCAGCTTAGGCGGGGACAGAAATCAGCCCCAGCATTTT. This gives the protein CASSLGGDRNQPQHF.

Many counts were recorded for this clonotype. V gene TRBV6-1 combines with J gene TRBJ1-5; the D gene is possibly TRBD1 (5 bases). The V and J ends lost 5 bases and 3 bases respectively, with 14 bases between them. The CDR3 spans 15 residues. Germline loops: CDR1 MNHNS, CDR2 SASEGT. The CDR3, as DNA: TGTGCCAGCAGTAGCCCCCCAGGGCCCAATCAGCCCCAGCATTTT. This gives the protein CASSSPPGPNQPQHF.

This clonotype was detected ten times or more. This chain uses TRBV6-5 with TRBJ1-4; possible D gene TRBD1, 5 bases. The CDR3 extends over 15 amino acids. The V gene lost 2 bases and the J gene lost 4 bases, with 11 bases spanning the gap. Germline V gene lookup returns CDR1 MNHEY and CDR2 SVGAGI. CDR3: CASSYSTGFNEKLFF. The DNA for the CDR3 is TGTGCCAGCAGTTACAGCACAGGATTTAATGAAAAACTGTTTTTT.